This T cell receptor beta chain was obtained from a study of T cell repertoires in aging, cancer and after chemotherapy (dated by TCRdb to about 2019). For the study in its entirety: The donors fell into six age groups ranging from 30 or younger to 70 or older, and each group had at least three individuals. The study profiled peripheral blood TCR beta repertoires from healthy donors and cancer patients to examine immunoaging and T cell reconstitution after chemotherapy. The complete dataset included around 9 million TCR reads. In the solid tumor group, paired pre- and post-chemotherapy samples were obtained from brain tumor (glioblastoma) patients receiving temozolomide-based therapy. The cohort comprised 220 or so cancer patients, roughly 94 with hematological and fewer than 140 with solid cancers, plus 95 healthy donors as a reference group. The investigation overall reported the following: Significantly lower blood TCR diversity and higher clonality were observed in untreated patients with hematological or solid cancers than in age-matched healthy donors. An increase in median generation probability over the chemotherapy interval was observed in both cancer cohorts, suggesting that the repertoire was reconstituted through rebound thymic output. In healthy donors, the drop in TCR diversity with age came mainly from a loss of richness, whereas in cancer patients a loss of evenness also played a part. According to the authors, the repertoire data do not permit conclusions about immunological memory after chemotherapy.

Regarding this clonotype: Its binding antigen is unknown. No clone much larger than this one lies a single base away; base qualities are absent.

Rearranged TRB sequences spanning V, D and J segments were amplified by multiplex touch-down PCR using a mixed TRB-A/B primer pool. Illumina adapters and sample indices were attached to the amplicons in two consecutive PCR reactions using Phusion HS II polymerase. The amplicons were purified from gel with the NucleoSpin Gel and PCR Clean-up kit and then assessed with Qubit and an Agilent 2100 Bioanalyzer. Sequencing of the libraries was done on an Illumina MiSeq with paired-end, single-indexed 600-cycle runs. For the original study's pipeline: MiXCR versions 2.12 and 3.0.5 were used to process the TRB sequences. Each unique CDR3 nucleotide sequence counted as one clone, and only productive sequences with at least two reads were retained. Shannon diversity, evenness, clonality (one minus evenness), and alpha-parameterized diversity profiles from alpha 0 to 5 were included as repertoire metrics. The IGoR algorithm was used to compute generation probabilities of clones in paired pre- and post-chemotherapy samples. The public sequencing data were trimmed at Q25 with fastp and processed into clonotypes with MiXCR by TCRdb, which kept only in-frame beta chains. Entries that share a CDR3 protein sequence are merged under the most common genes and DNA. These V and J calls are TCRdb output, not the study's own analysis. This sample is represented by several thousand distinct CDR3 sequences; roughly 25% of them were singletons. Roughly 34% of the sample goes to the ten largest clones.

Instead of sorted cells or RNA, genomic DNA extracted from peripheral blood served as the source for amplifying TCR beta rearrangements. The specimen was blood. The TCR was taken from a human donor with a solid tumor.

CDR3 protein: CASSYGQGGSNQPQHF. Here is the DNA: TGTGCCAGCAGTTACGGGCAGGGCGGAAGCAATCAGCCCCAGCATTTT. The chain joins TRBV6-5 to TRBJ1-5; TRBD1 might be the D gene, on 5 matching bases. In the germline V gene, CDR1 corresponds to MNHEY and CDR2 to SVGAGI. The CDR3 contains 16 residues, cysteine and phenylalanine counted. Just the 48-base CDR3 DNA is kept, in frame starting at base 1. The junction shows trimming of 2 bases on V and 1 base on J, plus 12 bases between the germline ends.